Here is one T cell receptor beta chain with its context. The antigen is undetermined. Per the germline V gene, CDR1 is MNHNY and CDR2 is SVGAGI (reference sequence). The CDR3 totals 15 residues. V lost 6 bases, J lost 6 bases, and 7 bases stayed unmatched. Noted time point: cycle 4 day 1 (C4D1), after five to seven weeks of nivolumab. Each and every patient relapsed after autologous stem cell transplantation, and patients got differing brentuximab vedotin exposure. Isolation of CD4+ T cells from thawed PBMCs was performed by magnetic negative selection. Patients' outcomes at their best amounted to complete response, partial response or progressive disease. This sample is part of a study of PD-1 blockade in classical Hodgkin lymphoma. Assay: immunoSEQ multiplex PCR; the TCRdb copy retains only in-frame clones and omits some. The sample records more than 15,000 clones, 78% being singletons. Whole-study results and caveats: Exclusion applied to patients who initiated nivolumab less than 1 year following ASCT.

Sequences were derived from CD4+ T cells from blood, sampled before the fourth cycle of nivolumab. The J gene is TRBJ2-1, the V gene TRBV6-6, with TRBD2 matching over 11 bases. This clonotype was obtained from a human donor with classical Hodgkin lymphoma. This chain's CDR3 is CASRTSGSPSNEQFF. In nucleotides, the CDR3 is TGTGCCAGCAGAACTAGCGGGAGCCCTAGCAATGAGCAGTTCTTC.